The 29 T cell receptor beta chains in this list originate from one sample, sequenced in a study of radiation and T cells in renal cell carcinoma. Regarding time point: blood 2 weeks post-SBRT. Treatment described: 15 Gy SBRT to primary tumor, nephrectomy 4 weeks later. Measured with immunoSEQ multiplex PCR; TCRdb has only the in-frame clones, and not every one. The repertoire consists of about 150,000 clones, with roughly 90% occurring once and the leading ten covering roughly 13%. The sequences come from blood, collected from a patient whose treatment included radiotherapy and nephrectomy. The receptors derive from a woman aged 45-65 years with renal cell carcinoma.

The rearrangement uses TRBV19 and TRBJ1-2, with 8 bases matching TRBD1. The germline V gene encodes CDR1 LNHDA and CDR2 SQIVND (reference sequence). This CDR3 contains 14 residues. Trimming removed 4 bases from V and 8 bases from J; junction bases left unmatched: 9. The CDR3 spells CASSRRQGAGGYTF. DNA of the CDR3: TGTGCCAGTAGTAGACGGCAGGGGGCAGGAGGCTACACCTTC. Full variable domain (outside the CDR3, taken from reference TRBV19 and TRBJ1-2): DGGITQSPKYLFRKEGQNVTLSCEQNLNHDAMYWYRQDPGQGLRLIYYSQIVNDFQKGDIAEGYSVSREKKESFPLTVTSAQKNPTAFYLCASSRRQGAGGYTFGSGTRLTVV.

The V call is TRBV7-9, the J call TRBJ2-3, with 10 nucleotides matching TRBD2. The CDR3 extends over 17 amino acids. The germline CDR1 and CDR2 sequences are SEHNR and FQNEAQ (reference sequence). V shed 0 bases, J shed 1 base, and the junction held 4 bases outside the gene matches. The CDR3 nucleotides are TGTGCCAGCAGCTTAGCGAGGGGACTAGCGCGCACAGATACGCAGTATTTT. It encodes CASSLARGLARTDTQYF.

The chain carries TRBV28 and TRBJ2-5, with 9 bases aligning to TRBD2. The junction had 9 bases not matched to a gene; V was cut back by 5 bases and J by 5 bases. This CDR3 is 15 amino acids long. The germline gives CDR1 MDHEN, CDR2 SYDVKM. CDR3 DNA: TGTGCCAGCAGTCCTCTAGCGGGGACCGGGGAGACCCAGTACTTC. This encodes CASSPLAGTGETQYF.

V is TRBV6-1 and J is TRBJ2-3; no reliable D call. This CDR3 is 17 amino acids long. V lost 0 bases and J 1 base, leaving 14 bases between the germline ends. Germline V gene sequence: CDR1 MNHNS, CDR2 SASEGT. CDR3 sequence (DNA): TGTGCCAGCAGTGAAGCTGCCCATACCCCTGGCACAGATACGCAGTATTTT. Translated: CASSEAAHTPGTDTQYF.

This chain uses TRBV7-9 with TRBJ1-2; tentatively, D is TRBD1 (6 bases). The V end was cut by 8 bases, the J end by 7 bases, with 20 bases between. This CDR3 region has 14 residues. CDR1 is SEHNR and CDR2 is FQNEAQ in the germline V gene (reference sequence). CDR3 loop: CASSLDEKGGGYTF. The DNA of the CDR3 is TGTGCCAGCTCTCTAGACGAAAAGGGGGGTGGCTACACCTTC.

V gene TRBV13 combines with J gene TRBJ2-3; weak D call: TRBD2 (5 bases). The CDR3 contains 13 residues. The V end was cut by 5 bases, the J end by 7 bases, with 13 bases between. Germline CDR1 is PRHDT and CDR2 is FYEKMQ (reference sequence). The CDR3 region has the DNA TGTGCCAGCAGCCCCCCGGCGGGTTATACGCAGTATTTT. Protein sequence: CASSPPAGYTQYF.

The chain recombines TRBV7-2 with TRBJ2-2, with D uncertain. CDR1 and CDR2 (germline): SGHTA, FQGNSA. This CDR3 has 14 residues. The germline V and J ends were trimmed by 5 bases and 1 base, with 8 bases remaining between them. The CDR3 reads CASSLTGNTGELFF. As DNA, the CDR3 is TGTGCCAGCAGCCTCACGGGGAACACCGGGGAGCTGTTTTTT. The variable domain in full, with the rest retrieved from reference TRBV7-2 and TRBJ2-2, is GAGVSQSPSNKVTEKGKDVELRCDPISGHTALYWYRQSLGQGLEFLIYFQGNSAPDKSGLPSDRFSAERTGGSVSTLTIQRTQQEDSAVYLCASSLTGNTGELFFGEGSRLTVL.

The chain combines TRBV19 with TRBJ2-1; 15 nucleotides agree with TRBD2. The germline gives CDR1 LNHDA, CDR2 SQIVND (reference sequence). The length of the CDR3 is 18 residues. J was trimmed by 4 bases and V by 8 bases; bases with no gene match: 12. Written as DNA, the CDR3 is TGTGCCAGTTCCCCGGGACTAGCGGGGGGATTCGGGTACAATGAGCAGTTCTTC. This sequence encodes CASSPGLAGGFGYNEQFF. Filled out from reference TRBV19 and TRBJ2-1, the complete variable domain reads DGGITQSPKYLFRKEGQNVTLSCEQNLNHDAMYWYRQDPGQGLRLIYYSQIVNDFQKGDIAEGYSVSREKKESFPLTVTSAQKNPTAFYLCASSPGLAGGFGYNEQFFGPGTRLTVL.

This clone was seen only once. The V gene is TRBV5-1, the J gene TRBJ2-2; 9 bases match TRBD2. V dropped 4 bases and J dropped 1; count of bases not matched to a gene: 5. This CDR3 has 16 amino acids. CDR1 SGHRS and CDR2 YFSETQ come from the germline V gene. CDR3 DNA sequence: TGCGCCAGCAGCCCGGGACTAGCCAAGAACACCGGGGAGCTGTTTTTT. As protein: CASSPGLAKNTGELFF.

The rearrangement links TRBV7-2 to TRBJ1-1; D is possibly TRBD1 (5 bases). CDR3 length: 14 amino acids. With 2 bases removed from V and 4 bases from J, the gap between germline ends came to 11 bases. Germline CDR1 SGHTA, CDR2 FQGNSA. CDR3: CASSLRRGTTEAFF. The CDR3 DNA reads TGTGCCAGCAGCTTAAGGCGGGGGACCACTGAAGCTTTCTTT.

The chain recombines TRBV6-1 with TRBJ1-4, with 7 bases that match TRBD1. The length of the CDR3 is 15 residues. The junction had 8 bases not matched to a gene; V was cut back by 3 bases and J by 7 bases. CDR1 and CDR2 (germline): MNHNS, SASEGT. CDR3 protein: CASSDLQGISEKLFF. DNA of the CDR3: TGTGCCAGCAGTGACCTACAGGGGATCAGTGAAAAACTGTTTTTT.

The chain uses TRBV5-1 and TRBJ2-7; D is possibly TRBD1 (5 bases). The CDR3 length is 14 residues. Trimming took off 0 bases at V and 2 bases at J, with 9 bases between the two ends. Germline CDR1 reads SGHRS; CDR2 reads YFSETQ. The CDR3 sequence is CASSLGDRTYEQYF. DNA for the CDR3: TGCGCCAGCAGCTTGGGCGACAGAACCTACGAGCAGTACTTC.

The chain links TRBV4-1 to TRBJ1-1; D unclear. From germline, CDR1 is MGHRA and CDR2 YSYEKL. This CDR3 has 15 amino acids. Trimming removed 3 bases at V and 3 bases at J, with 14 bases between. This CDR3 is CASSHTTIPDTEAFF. The CDR3 DNA sequence: TGCGCCAGCAGCCATACGACCATTCCGGACACTGAAGCTTTCTTT.

As concerns this clone: Other DNA sequences in this sample translate to the same CDR3. This rearrangement joins TRBV6-1 to TRBJ2-1; 7 positions match TRBD2. Germline lookup yields CDR1 MNHNS and CDR2 SASEGT. The CDR3 runs 13 residues. V lost 0 bases and J lost 14; bases outside the gene matches: 7. In DNA, the CDR3 is TGTGCCAGCAGTGAAGCGCTAAGGACTAGGGAGTTCTTC. Its protein is CASSEALRTREFF.

The J gene is TRBJ2-7, the V gene TRBV15; TRBD2 matches 8 bases. CDR3 length equals 13 residues. Looked up from germline, CDR1 is LNHNV and CDR2 is YYDKDF (reference sequence). The CDR3 sequence is CARRGGPSYEQYF. The CDR3 coding sequence is TGTGCTCGCCGCGGGGGGCCCTCCTACGAGCAGTACTTC.

The chain joins TRBV15 to TRBJ1-2; no clear D. This CDR3 has 15 amino acids. Trimming took off 0 bases at V and 7 bases at J, with 15 bases between the two ends. Germline loops: CDR1 LNHNV, CDR2 YYDKDF (reference sequence). In DNA, the CDR3 is TGTGCCACCAGCAGAGATATGGATGCGCGGCGTGGCTACACCTTC. Amino acids: CATSRDMDARRGYTF.

This chain joins TRBV19 and TRBJ2-5; either TRBD1 or TRBD2 may supply D (5 bases each). The CDR3 consists of 14 residues. V was shortened by 5 bases and J by 2 bases, with 12 bases between the two germline ends. Per germline, CDR1 LNHDA and CDR2 SQIVND (reference sequence). The CDR3 DNA reads as TGTGCCAGTAGTGGGGGACCCTATCAAGAGACCCAGTACTTC. The encoded protein is CASSGGPYQETQYF.

This chain connects TRBV5-1 to TRBJ2-1, with D maybe TRBD1 (5 bases). Trimming stripped 6 bases from V and 9 bases from J, with 22 bases between. The length of the CDR3 is 15 residues. From germline, CDR1 is SGHRS and CDR2 YFSETQ. The CDR3, as DNA: TGCGCCAGCACCCAGTGGGGCAGCGAATTCAGTGAGCAGTTCTTC. Translation: CASTQWGSEFSEQFF.

V and J are TRBV7-8 and TRBJ1-1; tentative D call: TRBD1 (5 bases). The CDR3 has 16 amino acids. Germline V gene lookup returns CDR1 SGHVS and CDR2 FQNEAQ. V shed 1 base and J shed 2 bases, with 14 bases lying between them. The DNA for the CDR3 is TGTGCCAGCAGCTTAGGGGCAGGGCCCTCTAACACTGAAGCTTTCTTT. Translated, it gives CASSLGAGPSNTEAFF.

This chain links TRBV2 with TRBJ1-6; possible D gene TRBD1, 5 bases. Trimming took 2 bases from V and 9 from J, leaving 17 bases between them. CDR1 is SNHLY, CDR2 FYNNEI, per germline. The length of the CDR3 is 16 residues. For the CDR3, the DNA is TGTGCCAGCAGTGAACAGGGAGGTCTGTATGGTTCACCCCTCCACTTT. It encodes CASSEQGGLYGSPLHF.

This sequence joins TRBV7-9 and TRBJ1-4; possible D gene TRBD1, 5 bases. Germline assignment: CDR1 SEHNR and CDR2 FQNEAQ (reference sequence). The CDR3 loop spans 14 amino acids. With 3 bases removed from V and 5 bases from J, the gap between germline ends came to 10 bases. The chain's CDR3 is CASSFGAENEKLFF. As DNA, the CDR3 is TGTGCCAGCAGCTTCGGGGCAGAGAATGAAAAACTGTTTTTT.

The CDR3: CASSIRQAYEQYF. The CDR3 DNA is TGTGCCAGTAGTATTCGGCAGGCCTACGAGCAGTACTTC. The genes are TRBV19 and TRBJ2-7; D gene ambiguous. CDR1 and CDR2 (germline): LNHDA, SQIVND (reference sequence). The CDR3 covers 13 residues. V was trimmed by 3 bases and J by 2 bases, leaving 8 bases between them. The full variable domain, with the rest looked up from reference TRBV19 and TRBJ2-7, is DGGITQSPKYLFRKEGQNVTLSCEQNLNHDAMYWYRQDPGQGLRLIYYSQIVNDFQKGDIAEGYSVSREKKESFPLTVTSAQKNPTAFYLCASSIRQAYEQYFGPGTRLTVT.

The genes are TRBV29-1 and TRBJ2-3; D is uncertain. The length of the CDR3 is 14 residues. The germline V gene encodes CDR1 SQVTM and CDR2 ANQGSEA. The V end lost 3 bases, the J end lost 0 bases, and 10 bases lay between the germline ends. CDR3 bases: TGCAGCGTTGACCCGGGCCCAAGCACAGATACGCAGTATTTT. Amino acid sequence: CSVDPGPSTDTQYF.

The genes are TRBV27 and TRBJ1-5; D remains ambiguous. The V and J ends lost 4 bases and 4 bases respectively, with 8 bases between them. The CDR3 spans 13 residues. CDR1 is MNHEY and CDR2 is SMNVEV in the germline V gene (reference sequence). The CDR3 bases are TGTGCCAGCAGTTGGCGTTCAAATCAGCCCCAGCATTTT. Translation gives CASSWRSNQPQHF.

The CDR3 sequence: CASSQVGVGGELFF. CDR3 DNA: TGTGCCAGCAGCCAAGTAGGGGTGGGCGGGGAGCTGTTTTTT. The chain combines TRBV21-1 with TRBJ2-2; TRBD1 is taken as the D call from the table, unchecked against the DNA. TRBV21-1 is a documented pseudogene. CDR3 size: 14 residues.

This chain joins TRBV7-2 and TRBJ2-5, with TRBD2 matching over 8 bases. The J segment lost 6 bases and the V segment lost 2 bases, leaving 5 bases of the junction unmatched. Germline V gene data show CDR1 as SGHTA and CDR2 as FQGNSA. The CDR3 runs to 14 residues. CDR3 protein: CASSLPGGPKTQYF. For the CDR3, the DNA is TGTGCCAGCAGCTTACCGGGGGGGCCGAAGACCCAGTACTTC.

The V call is TRBV25-1, the J call TRBJ1-1; D remains unclear. CDR1 and CDR2 (germline): MGHDK, SYGVNS. V lost 5 bases and J 1 base, leaving 14 bases between the germline ends. There are 15 residues in the CDR3. The CDR3 nucleotides read TGTGCCAGCAGTTTACCGGGCGCTTCGAACACTGAAGCTTTCTTT. Translation: CASSLPGASNTEAFF. Based on the CDR3 plus reference TRBV25-1 and TRBJ1-1, the full variable domain is EADIYQTPRYLVIGTGKKITLECSQTMGHDKMYWYQQDPGMELHLIHYSYGVNSTEKGDLSSESTVSRIRTEHFPLTLESARPSHTSQYLCASSLPGASNTEAFFGQGTRLTVV.

V usage is TRBV27 and J usage is TRBJ1-2, with 7 bases aligning to TRBD1. CDR1 MNHEY and CDR2 SMNVEV come from the germline V gene (reference sequence). This CDR3 is built from 13 residues. Trimming cost V 5 bases and J 2 bases; bases outside gene matches: 2. CDR3 bases: TGTGCCAGCAGTAGGGGACAGAACTATGGCTACACCTTC. Translation gives CASSRGQNYGYTF.

V usage is TRBV5-1 and J usage is TRBJ2-7; TRBD1 might be the D (6 bases). This CDR3 comprises 13 residues. The V and J ends lost 1 base and 3 bases respectively, with 8 bases between them. From germline, CDR1 is SGHRS and CDR2 YFSETQ. The DNA for the CDR3 is TGCGCCAGCAGCTTGTCACAGGGCTACGAGCAGTACTTC. This translates into CASSLSQGYEQYF. Variable domain in full (rest from reference TRBV5-1 and TRBJ2-7): KAGVTQTPRYLIKTRGQQVTLSCSPISGHRSVSWYQQTPGQGLQFLFEYFSETQRNKGNFPGRFSGRQFSNSRSEMNVSTLELGDSALYLCASSLSQGYEQYFGPGTRLTVT.